This TCR beta chain was observed in a study of cytomegalovirus exposure and HLA in healthy donors. Study-wide points: According to a subsequent analysis, TCR clusters identified in the first cohort showed a tendency to co-occur across the approximately 130 validation repertoires. Generally TCR sequences proved uncommon, though certain public TCRs appeared in numerous donors.

Clones were sequenced by immunoSEQ multiplex PCR, and TCRdb holds only the in-frame ones, with some missing. There are about 140,000 clones in the sample; 85% to 95% occur only once, and 1.5% to 2% lies in the top ten. The CDR3 length is 16 residues. V lost 1 base and J lost 2; bases outside the gene matches: 5. Germline V gene lookup returns CDR1 SGHTA and CDR2 FQGNSA. Comment on this clone: What it binds is unknown.

The donors were in the roughly 120-subject validation cohort, distinct from the approximately 670-subject first cohort. V is TRBV7-2 and J is TRBJ2-7; TRBD2 aligns across 10 bases. The specimen sequenced was PBMCs. The source of this sequence is a man between 18 and 29 years old in good health and CMV-seropositive. The DNA for the CDR3 is TGTGCCAGCAGCTTAGAACTAGCGGGAATTCCCTACGAGCAGTACTTC. Its translation: CASSLELAGIPYEQYF.